Below, 6 T cell receptor beta chains from the same sample are listed, as sequenced in a study of naive and memory T cell subsets. Both TRBC1 and TRBC2 were covered by a beta constant-region primer of two equimolar oligonucleotides. Four rounds of PCR amplified the ligated cDNA using nested alpha and beta constant-region primers plus SP2. Via MiXCR, TCRdb re-called the UMI-ligation and nested PCR reads, giving one row per CDR3 protein. Of about 120,000 distinct CDR3 sequences in the sample, over 30% are singletons; the top ten hold 0.75% to 1%. Sample: central memory CD4+ T cells from blood. The source of these receptors is a human donor in good health.

In this sample, this clonotype turned up a few times. The rearrangement uses TRBV7-2 and TRBJ2-1, with 7 positions matching TRBD2. CDR1 SGHTA and CDR2 FQGNSA come from the germline V gene. The CDR3 has 17 residues. V trimming: 6 bases; J trimming: 4 bases; junction bases outside the gene matches: 15. The CDR3 nucleotides are TGTGCCAGCAGGACTAGCTCTGGGGGAGGCTCGTACAATGAGCAGTTCTTC. It yields the protein CASRTSSGGGSYNEQFF.

The genes are TRBV7-2 and TRBJ2-3; maybe TRBD1 (6 bases). The V end lost 2 bases, the J end lost 1 base, and 13 bases lay between the germline ends. The germline gives CDR1 SGHTA, CDR2 FQGNSA. The CDR3 consists of 16 residues. The CDR3 spells CASSLRVAGGTDTQYF. The CDR3 bases are TGTGCCAGCAGCTTAAGGGTGGCAGGGGGCACAGATACGCAGTATTTT.

V is TRBV11-1 and J is TRBJ2-1; D ambiguous. V shed 5 bases and J shed 6 bases, with 17 bases lying between them. CDR1 and CDR2 from the germline V gene are SGHAT and FQDESV (reference sequence). The length of the CDR3 is 15 residues. The CDR3 DNA follows: TGTGCCAGCAGCGACGACATGACCCAATTCAATGAGCAGTTCTTC. Its protein is CASSDDMTQFNEQFF.

The chain links TRBV6-1 to TRBJ2-5; 10 bases are a match to TRBD2. The CDR3 is 16 residues long. Per germline, CDR1 MNHNS and CDR2 SASEGT. Trimming at V came to 1 base and at J to 7 bases, leaving 9 bases not matched to a gene. The CDR3 protein is CASSEEGSGRLGTQYF. CDR3 DNA: TGTGCCAGCAGTGAAGAGGGTAGCGGGAGGTTAGGGACCCAGTACTTC.

This chain connects TRBV29-1 to TRBJ1-1, with D possibly matching TRBD1 (6 bases). Per the germline V gene, CDR1 is SQVTM and CDR2 is ANQGSEA. The CDR3 is 12 amino acids. V dropped 7 bases and J dropped 3 bases, with 12 bases sitting between them. The chain's CDR3 is CSAQGGYTEAFF. The CDR3 coding sequence is TGCAGCGCCCAAGGGGGTTACACTGAAGCTTTCTTT.

CDR3 bases: TGTGCTAGTGGGATAGCGGGAGGGCGGACAGATACGCAGTATTTT. Translated: CASGIAGGRTDTQYF. The chain has TRBV12-5 and TRBJ2-3; 11 positions agree with TRBD2. CDR1 is LGHNT, CDR2 FRNRAP, per germline. The junction had 5 bases not matched to a gene; V was cut back by 6 bases and J by 3 bases. The CDR3 is made up of 15 amino acids.